The text below deals with one T cell receptor (beta chain). Its matching antigen is unknown. Produced via immunoSEQ multiplex PCR; TCRdb's table is partial and in-frame only. This sample has 5,500 to 8,000 clones; 90% to 95% occur once, and the top ten carry around 4.5%. The entry originates in a study of T cells after posttransplantation cyclophosphamide. Whole-study results and caveats: Later post-transplant blood repertoires were often dominated by donor CD8+ memory clones. TRB clonality was highly associated with recipient CMV seropositivity and reactivation.

The CDR3 consists of 14 residues. Germline-derived CDR1 and CDR2 are LGHNA and YSLEER. Trimming shortened V by 4 bases and J by 0 bases, and 10 bases separated the two germline ends. Treatment was busulfan-fludarabine conditioning, a marrow graft, and cyclophosphamide on days +3 and +4. This chain links TRBV4-3 with TRBJ2-7; D is possibly TRBD2 (6 bases). The sequenced sample was CD8+ T cells sorted from blood, obtained after allogeneic stem cell transplant with posttransplant cyclophosphamide. This TCR derives from a male patient between 60 and 69 years old who received an allogeneic stem cell transplant from a related donor and was CMV-positive. Some T cells here may be from the graft donor. This CDR3 is CASSPRGVSYEQYF. In DNA form, the CDR3 reads TGCGCCAGCAGCCCCCGCGGGGTCTCCTACGAGCAGTACTTC.